This T cell receptor (beta chain) was sequenced for a study of T cell repertoires in cytomegalovirus infection. Background on the study: Matching HLA type, along with CMV infection, was indicated by public TCR beta signatures. Regarding the study as a whole: Carriage of CMV together with the relevant HLA was identifiable through cumulative public TCR beta family frequency. Dominant in the ex vivo response were TCR beta clonotypes restricted by HLA-C and specific for CMV.

This clonotype was seen only a few times. Its specificity is unknown. V lost 0 bases and J lost 1, with 14 bases in between. The CDR3 length is 16 residues. Germline V gene lookup returns CDR1 DFQATT and CDR2 SNEGSKA (reference sequence). A single record per CDR3 protein comes from TCRdb applying MiXCR to the reads. Here the sample spans more than 150,000 distinct CDR3 sequences, about 21% being singletons. The chain has TRBV20-1 and TRBJ2-3; D is undetermined. Sample: PBMCs. This clonotype was sampled from a human donor in good health (CMV status not recorded). Some clones in this sample may be carry-over from other donors' samples. The CDR3 protein is CSARDKTPWGTDTQYF. In DNA, the CDR3 is TGCAGTGCTAGAGATAAAACCCCTTGGGGCACAGATACGCAGTATTTT.